This T cell receptor (beta chain) derives from a study of blood T cell repertoires in COVID-19. The CDR3 consists of 15 residues. Trimming removed 1 base at V and 1 base at J, with 6 bases between. Germline CDR1 SGHRS, CDR2 YFSETQ. Sequencing used immunoSEQ multiplex PCR; TCRdb keeps in-frame clones, though not all of them. The table lists around 150,000 clones, roughly 80% of them singletons, with more than 3.5% in the top ten. The sequence came from a woman aged 60-70 years with acute or convalescent COVID-19. The sequencing input was peripheral blood. The rearrangement joins TRBV5-1 to TRBJ1-6; D not resolved. CDR3: CASSLTGSYNSPLHF. For the CDR3, the DNA is TGCGCCAGCAGCTTGACGGGATCCTATAATTCACCCCTCCACTTT.